The 22 T cell receptor beta chains presented below share a single source sample, sequenced in a study of T cell changes during pregnancy in multiple sclerosis (dated by TCRdb to the late 2010s). The method was the immunoSEQ multiplex PCR assay. Held by TCRdb, this immuneACCESS table contains in-frame sequences only and omits some clones. Under half of the omission traces to an unresolved V gene where checked; the cause of the rest is unknown. The sample profile shows about 40,000 clones; just under 95% of them were found once. Jointly, the top ten make up about 8.3% of the sample. The sequenced sample was CD8+ T cells from peripheral blood mononuclear cells, obtained in the third trimester of pregnancy. The receptors were gathered from a female donor with multiple sclerosis, enrolled in a pregnancy study.

This chain links TRBV5-4 with TRBJ1-2; 7 bases are a match to TRBD1. V lost 2 bases and J lost 4; bases outside the gene matches: 5. The CDR3 is made up of 14 amino acids. Germline CDR1 is SGHNT and CDR2 is YYREEE (reference sequence). This CDR3 is CASSFRGQGYGYTF. CDR3 nucleotide sequence: TGTGCCAGCAGCTTTAGGGGGCAGGGCTATGGCTACACCTTC.

V and J are TRBV14 and TRBJ2-7; D is undetermined. The V and J ends lost 1 base and 5 bases respectively, with 12 bases between them. Germline-derived CDR1 and CDR2 are SGHDN and FVKESK. This CDR3 is built from 14 residues. CDR3 DNA: TGTGCCAGCAGCCAAGGTTTTGCAGTCAACGAGCAGTACTTC. Residues: CASSQGFAVNEQYF. Variable domain in full (rest from reference TRBV14 and TRBJ2-7): EAGVTQFPSHSVIEKGQTVTLRCDPISGHDNLYWYRRVMGKEIKFLLHFVKESKQDESGMPNNRFLAERTGGTYSTLKVQPAELEDSGVYFCASSQGFAVNEQYFGPGTRLTVT.

This chain connects TRBV7-8 to TRBJ1-1; D gene ambiguous. This CDR3 is 11 amino acids long. Trimming left V 3 bases short and J 8 bases short, with 7 bases between. Germline V gene sequence: CDR1 SGHVS, CDR2 FQNEAQ. CDR3 coding DNA: TGTGCCAGCAGCTTCGGCAGGGAAGCTTTCTTT. It is translated as CASSFGREAFF.

V is TRBV10-3 and J is TRBJ2-7; no definite D call. This CDR3 is built from 13 residues. Deletions cut 6 bases from V and 0 bases from J, with 9 bases between. Per the germline V gene, CDR1 is ENHRY and CDR2 is SYGVKD. The CDR3 sequence: CAIRDHSSYEQYF. As DNA, the CDR3 is TGTGCCATCAGGGATCACAGCTCCTACGAGCAGTACTTC.

CDR3 sequence (DNA): TGTGCCAGCAGCTTGGGGACCCGGACAGACCCATCCTACGAGCAGTACTTC. Encoded protein: CASSLGTRTDPSYEQYF. This chain joins TRBV5-4 and TRBJ2-7; weak D call: TRBD1 (6 bases). Germline lookup yields CDR1 SGHNT and CDR2 YYREEE (reference sequence). The CDR3 covers 17 residues. Trimming left V 0 bases short and J 1 base short, with 17 bases between.

The V call is TRBV2, the J call TRBJ1-5; TRBD1 might be the D (6 bases). V shed 3 bases and J shed 7 bases, with 10 bases lying between them. From germline, CDR1 is SNHLY and CDR2 FYNNEI. The CDR3 runs to 13 residues. The CDR3, as DNA: TGTGCCAGCAGTGATTTACAGGGACAGCCCCAGCATTTT. Translated: CASSDLQGQPQHF.

On this clone itself: This specimen includes other DNA sequences encoding the same CDR3. The V and J genes are TRBV19 and TRBJ2-2; unclear D gene. The CDR3 consists of 14 residues. V was pared by 1 base and J by 2 bases, with 5 bases between. Germline values: CDR1 LNHDA, CDR2 SQIVND (reference sequence). The CDR3 bases are TGTGCCAGTAGTATAGGGGCAAACACCGGGGAGCTGTTTTTT. Translated: CASSIGANTGELFF.

The rearrangement links TRBV5-6 to TRBJ2-7; 7 nucleotides match TRBD1. CDR3 length equals 15 residues. V gave up 0 bases and J gave up 0 bases; unmatched junction bases: 3. Germline CDR1 and CDR2: SGHDT and YYEEEE. Here the CDR3 reads CASSLGGGTSYEQYF. CDR3 sequence (DNA): TGTGCCAGCAGCTTGGGAGGGGGCACCTCCTACGAGCAGTACTTC.

This chain uses TRBV19 with TRBJ2-1; a possible D gene is TRBD2 (6 bases). Germline V gives CDR1 LNHDA, CDR2 SQIVND (reference sequence). The CDR3 has 16 amino acids. Trimming shortened V by 5 bases and J by 10 bases, and 24 bases separated the two germline ends. The CDR3 loop is CASSDTVTSWGGEQFF. The CDR3 coding sequence is TGTGCCAGTAGTGACACTGTGACTAGTTGGGGCGGGGAGCAGTTCTTC.

V gene TRBV2 combines with J gene TRBJ2-1; 9 bases line up with TRBD1. V dropped 4 bases and J dropped 0; count of bases not matched to a gene: 19. The CDR3 spans 21 residues. CDR1 is SNHLY, CDR2 FYNNEI, per germline. The CDR3 loop is CASSGGLTGGLAISSYNEQFF. In DNA, the CDR3 is TGTGCCAGCAGTGGGGGACTAACAGGGGGCCTTGCTATTAGCTCCTACAATGAGCAGTTCTTC.

This sequence joins TRBV6-1 and TRBJ2-1; 13 bases agree with TRBD2. The CDR3 is made up of 18 amino acids. CDR1 is MNHNS and CDR2 is SASEGT in the germline V gene. After removal of 4 bases from V and 0 bases from J, the junction contained 6 bases not matched to a gene. Here the CDR3 reads CASSGRTSGGRSYNEQFF. CDR3 bases: TGTGCCAGCAGTGGGAGGACTAGCGGGGGTCGCTCCTACAATGAGCAGTTCTTC.

The chain carries TRBV5-1 and TRBJ1-4; TRBD1 aligns across 8 bases. The V gene's germline CDR1 is SGHRS and CDR2 YFSETQ. The length of the CDR3 is 16 residues. V shed 2 bases and J 4 bases; nucleotides not matched to a gene: 7. In nucleotides, the CDR3 is TGCGCCAGCAGCTTCGTCGGGACAGGCTATAATGAAAAACTGTTTTTT. Encoded protein: CASSFVGTGYNEKLFF.

This clone was detected only once. DNA of the CDR3: TGTGCCAGCAGCCCGGGGACAGGGAATGAGCAGTTCTTC. The encoded protein is CASSPGTGNEQFF. This chain links TRBV5-6 with TRBJ2-1; 9 nucleotides align to TRBD1. This CDR3 comprises 13 residues. V gave up 4 bases and J gave up 7 bases; unmatched junction bases: 3. Germline-derived CDR1 and CDR2 are SGHDT and YYEEEE.

This chain joins TRBV6-4 and TRBJ2-3; TRBD2 agrees at 9 bases. The CDR3 loop spans 16 amino acids. V gave up 4 bases and J gave up 1 base; unmatched junction bases: 6. From germline, CDR1 is MRHNA and CDR2 SNTAGT. The CDR3 coding sequence is TGTGCCAGCAGTGGCGGGGGGGCCCCTGGCACAGATACGCAGTATTTT. Protein product: CASSGGGAPGTDTQYF.

This chain connects TRBV29-1 to TRBJ2-1; TRBD1 is a possible D gene (6 bases). The CDR3 consists of 17 residues. V dropped 0 bases and J dropped 5 bases, with 20 bases sitting between them. Germline CDR1 and CDR2: SQVTM and ANQGSEA. The CDR3 reads CSVEDAQGARIDNEQFF. The CDR3 DNA is TGCAGCGTTGAAGATGCACAGGGTGCAAGAATAGACAATGAGCAGTTCTTC.

The chain is built from TRBV7-6 and TRBJ1-6; D is uncertain. CDR1 and CDR2 (germline): SGHVS, FNYEAQ. Trimming took off 5 bases at V and 9 bases at J, with 8 bases between the two ends. There are 12 residues in the CDR3. The CDR3 protein is CASSPGFSPLHF. CDR3 coding DNA: TGTGCCAGCAGCCCGGGGTTTTCACCCCTCCACTTT.

The CDR3: CASTAQGGTDTQYF. The CDR3 region has the DNA TGTGCCAGCACCGCCCAAGGAGGCACAGATACGCAGTATTTT. The chain joins TRBV7-9 to TRBJ2-3; no reliable D call. CDR1 is SEHNR, CDR2 FQNEAQ, per germline (reference sequence). CDR3 length equals 14 residues. V shed 7 bases and J shed 1 base, with 12 bases lying between them.

This clone was seen a single time. V usage is TRBV18 and J usage is TRBJ2-5, with TRBD2 as a possible D gene (6 bases). The CDR3 is made up of 16 amino acids. The germline V and J ends were trimmed by 3 bases and 4 bases, with 18 bases remaining between them. From germline, CDR1 is KGHSH and CDR2 LQKENI. The CDR3, as DNA: TGTGCCAGCTCACCCCCGCGGGGCACCGTCGGAGAGACCCAGTACTTC. This translates into CASSPPRGTVGETQYF.

The chain carries TRBV4-2 and TRBJ2-7, with 9 bases lining up with TRBD1. The germline gives CDR1 LGHNA, CDR2 YNFKEQ. V lost 2 bases, J lost 2 bases, and 4 bases stayed unmatched. This CDR3 region has 15 residues. Here the CDR3 reads CASSQNRGLAYEQYF. DNA of the CDR3: TGTGCCAGCAGCCAAAACAGGGGGCTAGCCTACGAGCAGTACTTC.

CDR3 DNA sequence: TGTGCCAGCAGTTACGTCAAGGGGAACCAGTACTTC. This translates into CASSYVKGNQYF. This chain connects TRBV6-6 to TRBJ2-5; a possible D gene is TRBD1 (5 bases). CDR3 size: 12 residues. Between the trimmed V and J ends, which lost 2 bases and 10 bases, there was a span of 11 bases. The germline V gene encodes CDR1 MNHNY and CDR2 SVGAGI (reference sequence).

The chain joins TRBV5-1 to TRBJ1-4; a weak D match, TRBD1 (6 bases). The length of the CDR3 is 15 residues. The V end was cut by 0 bases, the J end by 3 bases, with 9 bases between. CDR1 and CDR2 from the germline V gene are SGHRS and YFSETQ. CDR3 bases: TGCGCCAGCAGCTTGGGGACAGCCTCTAATGAAAAACTGTTTTTT. This gives the protein CASSLGTASNEKLFF.

The rearrangement joins TRBV19 to TRBJ2-1, with a weak D call TRBD1 (5 bases). Germline V lookup: CDR1 LNHDA, CDR2 SQIVND (reference sequence). CDR3 length: 17 amino acids. Trimming pared 3 bases from V and 0 bases from J, leaving 15 bases between. CDR3 sequence (DNA): TGTGCCAGTAGTATTATGGGCAGGGCGTCCTCCTACAATGAGCAGTTCTTC. This codes for CASSIMGRASSYNEQFF. Variable domain in full (rest from reference TRBV19 and TRBJ2-1): DGGITQSPKYLFRKEGQNVTLSCEQNLNHDAMYWYRQDPGQGLRLIYYSQIVNDFQKGDIAEGYSVSREKKESFPLTVTSAQKNPTAFYLCASSIMGRASSYNEQFFGPGTRLTVL.